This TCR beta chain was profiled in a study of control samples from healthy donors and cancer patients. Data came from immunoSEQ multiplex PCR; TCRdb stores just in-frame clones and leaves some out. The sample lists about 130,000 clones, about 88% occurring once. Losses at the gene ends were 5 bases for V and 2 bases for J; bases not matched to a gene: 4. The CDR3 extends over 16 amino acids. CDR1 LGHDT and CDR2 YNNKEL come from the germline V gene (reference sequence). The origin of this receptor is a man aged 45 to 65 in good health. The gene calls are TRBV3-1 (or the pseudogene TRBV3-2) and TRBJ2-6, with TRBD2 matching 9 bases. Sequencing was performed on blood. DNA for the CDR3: TGTGCCAGCAGCACCCGGACTAGCGCTGGGGCCAACGTCCTGACTTTC. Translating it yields CASSTRTSAGANVLTF.